These T cell receptor beta chains were read from a single sample in a study of T cell repertoires in cytomegalovirus infection. One entry per CDR3 protein, called by TCRdb with MiXCR from the reads. The table records approximately 990,000 distinct CDR3 sequences, roughly 30% of them present only once. For these TCRs, the target antigens are not known. The source was cultured CD8+ T cells from PBMCs, collected from culture after CMV antigen stimulation. The receptor source for this set is a human donor in good health (CMV status not recorded). Some clones in this sample may be carry-over from other donors' samples. The CDR3 runs from the conserved cysteine through the conserved F or W. D genes are given only for firm matches. Size is omitted from some rows. Given values are once, few, many or a class for expanded clones.

v_gene: TRBV5-6
abundance: -
j_gene: TRBJ2-1
d_gene: -
CDR3nt: TGTGCCAGCAGCTTGGGCAGGCGGAATGAGCAGTTCTTC
CDR3aa: CASSLGRRNEQFF

v_gene: TRBV7-9
abundance: few
j_gene: TRBJ2-2
d_gene: -
CDR3nt: TGTGCCAGCAGCGGTTGGAGCGGAGGGGCCGGGGAGCTGTTTTTT
CDR3aa: CASSGWSGGAGELFF

v_gene: TRBV6-1
abundance: -
j_gene: TRBJ2-7
d_gene: -
CDR3nt: TGTGCCAGCAGTCCTCCTCACGGATCCTACGAGCAGTACTTC
CDR3aa: CASSPPHGSYEQYF

v_gene: TRBV7-9
abundance: few
j_gene: TRBJ2-7
d_gene: -
CDR3nt: TGTGCCAGCTCAAAGGTCTCCTACGAGCAGTACTTC
CDR3aa: CASSKVSYEQYF

v_gene: TRBV27
abundance: few
j_gene: TRBJ1-2
d_gene: -
CDR3nt: TGTGCCAGCAGTATAGCAGGGTCCTATGGCTACACCTTC
CDR3aa: CASSIAGSYGYTF

v_gene: TRBV10-2
abundance: -
j_gene: TRBJ1-2
d_gene: -
CDR3nt: TGCGCCACAAACAGGGCAGGGGAAGACTATGGCTACACCTTC
CDR3aa: CATNRAGEDYGYTF

v_gene: TRBV9
abundance: few
j_gene: TRBJ2-7
d_gene: -
CDR3nt: TGTGCCAGCAGCGTAGGACCGGCAGGGGAGGACTACGAGCAGTACTTC
CDR3aa: CASSVGPAGEDYEQYF

v_gene: TRBV2
abundance: -
j_gene: TRBJ2-3
d_gene: -
CDR3nt: TGTGCCAGCAGTGCAGGGAATTGGGGCACAGATACGCAGTATTTT
CDR3aa: CASSAGNWGTDTQYF

v_gene: TRBV13
abundance: -
j_gene: TRBJ2-5
d_gene: -
CDR3nt: TGTGCCAGCGTCTCCCGGAGGGCTTCGGAGACCCAGTACTTC
CDR3aa: CASVSRRASETQYF

v_gene: TRBV4-1
abundance: few
j_gene: TRBJ2-5
d_gene: TRBD2
CDR3nt: TGCGCCAGCAGCCATCCCCCCGGGGGGTGGGAGGAGACCCAGTACTTC
CDR3aa: CASSHPPGGWEETQYF

v_gene: TRBV24-1
abundance: -
j_gene: TRBJ2-1
d_gene: TRBD2
CDR3nt: TGTACCACCAGTGATTTCTCAGCGGGGGGTGAGCAGTTCTTC
CDR3aa: CTTSDFSAGGEQFF

v_gene: TRBV7-2
abundance: many
j_gene: TRBJ2-7
d_gene: -
CDR3nt: TGTGCCAGCAGCTTAGAGCTAAGCTTCTCCTACGAGCAGTACTTC
CDR3aa: CASSLELSFSYEQYF

v_gene: TRBV24-1
abundance: -
j_gene: TRBJ2-3
d_gene: -
CDR3nt: TGTGCCACCAGTGATCGAGAGGGGGATACGCAGTATTTT
CDR3aa: CATSDREGDTQYF

v_gene: TRBV12-3/TRBV12-4
abundance: few
j_gene: TRBJ1-1
d_gene: -
CDR3nt: TGTGCCAGCAGCACCCGGGGCGAATGGGGCACTGAAGCTTTCTTT
CDR3aa: CASSTRGEWGTEAFF

v_gene: TRBV27
abundance: -
j_gene: TRBJ2-3
d_gene: -
CDR3nt: TGTGCCAGCAGTCCACTCCCCCTCAGGGTCGGGGGAACAGATACGCAGTATTTT
CDR3aa: CASSPLPLRVGGTDTQYF

v_gene: TRBV6-5
abundance: -
j_gene: TRBJ1-2
d_gene: TRBD1
CDR3nt: TGTGCCAGCAGTTACTCCTCCGGGACAGGGGCATTCACCTTC
CDR3aa: CASSYSSGTGAFTF

v_gene: TRBV7-6
abundance: -
j_gene: TRBJ2-7
d_gene: TRBD1
CDR3nt: TGTGCCAGCAGCTTAGCCCCCCTTGTGGGCAGGGGGAACTACGAGCAGTACTTC
CDR3aa: CASSLAPLVGRGNYEQYF

v_gene: TRBV7-9
abundance: few
j_gene: TRBJ2-7
d_gene: -
CDR3nt: TGTGCCAGCAGCCCCCCGGAGAGGGGCCCCAACGAGCAGTACTTC
CDR3aa: CASSPPERGPNEQYF

v_gene: TRBV6-6
abundance: few
j_gene: TRBJ1-4
d_gene: -
CDR3nt: TGTGCCAGCAGTTATAGGGACGAAAAACTGTTTTTT
CDR3aa: CASSYRDEKLFF

v_gene: TRBV28
abundance: few
j_gene: TRBJ2-6
d_gene: -
CDR3nt: TGTGCCAGCAGCCCAGCCAACGTCCTGACTTTC
CDR3aa: CASSPANVLTF

v_gene: TRBV27
abundance: -
j_gene: TRBJ2-2
d_gene: TRBD2
CDR3nt: TGTGCCAGCAGTTTTCTGGCTAGCGGGGGAGTCACCGGGGAGCTGTTTTTT
CDR3aa: CASSFLASGGVTGELFF

v_gene: TRBV2
abundance: -
j_gene: TRBJ2-3
d_gene: -
CDR3nt: TGTGCCAGCAGTGAAGTCGGGGGTGGCACAGATACGCAGTATTTT
CDR3aa: CASSEVGGGTDTQYF

v_gene: TRBV27
abundance: -
j_gene: TRBJ2-6
d_gene: -
CDR3nt: TGTGCCAGCAGTGGGGGGGCCAACGTCCTGACTTTC
CDR3aa: CASSGGANVLTF

v_gene: TRBV6-5
abundance: many
j_gene: TRBJ1-3
d_gene: -
CDR3nt: TGTGCCAGCAGTTACTTGGGGCCGCCGAGCTCTGGAAACACCATATATTTT
CDR3aa: CASSYLGPPSSGNTIYF

v_gene: TRBV6-2/TRBV6-3
abundance: -
j_gene: TRBJ2-2
d_gene: TRBD1
CDR3nt: TGTGCCAGCAGTTATGAGACAGGGGACCCGACCGGGGAGCTGTTTTTT
CDR3aa: CASSYETGDPTGELFF

v_gene: TRBV25-1
abundance: -
j_gene: TRBJ2-7
d_gene: -
CDR3nt: TGTGCCAGCAGTGAATTCACAGACTCCTACGAGCAGTACTTC
CDR3aa: CASSEFTDSYEQYF

v_gene: TRBV20-1
abundance: -
j_gene: TRBJ1-2
d_gene: -
CDR3nt: TGCAGTGCTAGACCGCGGACGGACTATGGCTACACCTTC
CDR3aa: CSARPRTDYGYTF

v_gene: TRBV27
abundance: few
j_gene: TRBJ1-5
d_gene: -
CDR3nt: TGTGCCAGCAGTTTCGTTCGAAGGGGCTATAGCAATCAGCCCCAGCATTTT
CDR3aa: CASSFVRRGYSNQPQHF

v_gene: TRBV6-2/TRBV6-3
abundance: -
j_gene: TRBJ1-2
d_gene: -
CDR3nt: TGTGCCAGCAGTTATAACCGCGAAACTAACTATGGCTACACCTTC
CDR3aa: CASSYNRETNYGYTF

v_gene: TRBV28
abundance: -
j_gene: TRBJ2-1
d_gene: -
CDR3nt: TGTGCCAGCAGCTCCCCAATGGCGGGACACTCCTACAATGAGCAGTTCTTC
CDR3aa: CASSSPMAGHSYNEQFF

v_gene: TRBV5-3
abundance: -
j_gene: TRBJ2-3
d_gene: TRBD1
CDR3nt: TGTGCCAGCATCCCTCAGGGGGCAAGCACAGATACGCAGTATTTT
CDR3aa: CASIPQGASTDTQYF

v_gene: TRBV7-2
abundance: many
j_gene: TRBJ2-1
d_gene: -
CDR3nt: TGTGCCAGCAGCTTAGGACTGGGCGGGATAGAGCAGTTCTTC
CDR3aa: CASSLGLGGIEQFF

v_gene: TRBV7-9
abundance: few
j_gene: TRBJ2-7
d_gene: -
CDR3nt: TGTGCCAGCAGCTTATCCGGGGGCGCGGGCTCCGAGCAGTACTTC
CDR3aa: CASSLSGGAGSEQYF

v_gene: TRBV4-1
abundance: -
j_gene: TRBJ1-5
d_gene: -
CDR3nt: TGCGCCAGCAGCCAAGACCCCTTGAACGCCGAGCCCCAGCATTTT
CDR3aa: CASSQDPLNAEPQHF

v_gene: TRBV4-1
abundance: -
j_gene: TRBJ2-7
d_gene: -
CDR3nt: TGCGCCAGCAGCCAAGATCCCGGTCTCCCCGAGCAGTACTTC
CDR3aa: CASSQDPGLPEQYF

v_gene: TRBV19
abundance: -
j_gene: TRBJ2-1
d_gene: -
CDR3nt: TGTGCCAGTAACCACCTACAGGATTACAATGAGCAGTTCTTC
CDR3aa: CASNHLQDYNEQFF

v_gene: TRBV15
abundance: -
j_gene: TRBJ1-1
d_gene: -
CDR3nt: TGTGCCACCAGCAGAGTTGAATGGACACAGGACACTGAAGCTTTCTTT
CDR3aa: CATSRVEWTQDTEAFF

v_gene: TRBV12-3/TRBV12-4
abundance: few
j_gene: TRBJ2-5
d_gene: TRBD2
CDR3nt: TGTGCCAGCACCCCCTCTAGCGGGGGGTACCAAGAGACCCAGTACTTC
CDR3aa: CASTPSSGGYQETQYF

v_gene: TRBV7-9
abundance: -
j_gene: TRBJ2-1
d_gene: TRBD1
CDR3nt: TGTGCCAGCAGCCCTTTAGGGACAGGGGTGGATGAGCAGTTCTTC
CDR3aa: CASSPLGTGVDEQFF

v_gene: TRBV6-5
abundance: few
j_gene: TRBJ1-1
d_gene: -
CDR3nt: TGTGCCAGCAGTTATGCAAGGTCGCTGAACACTGAAGCTTTCTTT
CDR3aa: CASSYARSLNTEAFF

v_gene: TRBV10-3
abundance: -
j_gene: TRBJ1-1
d_gene: -
CDR3nt: TGTGCCATGACCCGCGAGGGTACGAACACTGAAGCTTTCTTT
CDR3aa: CAMTREGTNTEAFF

v_gene: TRBV28
abundance: -
j_gene: TRBJ2-2
d_gene: TRBD1
CDR3nt: TGTGCCAGCAGCTCCCAGGACAGGGGAGGAACCGGGGAGCTGTTTTTT
CDR3aa: CASSSQDRGGTGELFF

v_gene: TRBV14
abundance: -
j_gene: TRBJ2-1
d_gene: -
CDR3nt: TGTGCCAGCAGCCCGAACATGGGGAATGAGCAGTTCTTC
CDR3aa: CASSPNMGNEQFF

v_gene: TRBV20-1
abundance: -
j_gene: TRBJ1-5
d_gene: -
CDR3nt: TGCAGTGCTCCGAACCCTACGGGGCAGCCCCAGCATTTT
CDR3aa: CSAPNPTGQPQHF

v_gene: TRBV5-1
abundance: -
j_gene: TRBJ1-1
d_gene: TRBD1
CDR3nt: TGCGCCAGCAGCTGGGGACAGGGATATATGGAGGAAGTTTTCTTT
CDR3aa: CASSWGQGYMEEVFF